In its sample, the clone carrying this TCR beta chain was seen many times. CDR1 DFQATT and CDR2 SNEGSKA come from the germline V gene (reference sequence). V lost 4 bases and J 3 bases, leaving 13 bases between the germline ends. The CDR3 totals 13 residues. A single record per CDR3 protein comes from TCRdb applying MiXCR to the 5' RACE reads. Among about 63,000 distinct CDR3 sequences listed, under 20% were seen once. The sample comes from a study of T cells of healthy individuals. The source of this sequence is a human donor in good health. This chain joins TRBV20-1 and TRBJ2-7; D is unresolved. CDR3 DNA sequence: TGCAGTGCTACAACTTTGGGAAGCTACGAGCAGTACTTC. This translates into CSATTLGSYEQYF.